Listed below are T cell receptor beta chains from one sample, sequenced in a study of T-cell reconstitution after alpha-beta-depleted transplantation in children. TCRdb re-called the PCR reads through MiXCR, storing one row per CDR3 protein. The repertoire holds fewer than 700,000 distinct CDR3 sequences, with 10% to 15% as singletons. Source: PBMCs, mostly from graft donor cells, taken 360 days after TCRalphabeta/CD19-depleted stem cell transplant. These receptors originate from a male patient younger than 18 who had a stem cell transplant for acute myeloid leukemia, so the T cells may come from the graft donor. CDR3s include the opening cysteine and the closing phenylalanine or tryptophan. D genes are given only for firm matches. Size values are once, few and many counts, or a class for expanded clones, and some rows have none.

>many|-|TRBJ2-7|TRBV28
CASRRSYEQYF
TGTGCCAGCAGACGTTCCTACGAGCAGTACTTC
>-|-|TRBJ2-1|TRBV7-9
CASSLAGPENRQGYNEQFF
TGTGCCAGCAGCTTAGCCGGACCGGAGAATAGGCAAGGATACAATGAGCAGTTCTTC
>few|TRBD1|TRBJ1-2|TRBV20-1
CSATLPGGYGYTF
TGCAGTGCTACCTTACCAGGGGGCTATGGCTACACCTTC
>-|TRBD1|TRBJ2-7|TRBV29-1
CSARQGARGEQYF
TGCAGCGCTCGACAGGGGGCAAGGGGGGAGCAGTACTTC
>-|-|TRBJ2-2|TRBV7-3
CASSLTLSGANTGELFF
TGTGCCAGCAGCTTAACCCTTTCGGGTGCGAACACCGGGGAGCTGTTTTTT
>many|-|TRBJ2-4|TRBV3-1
CASSQAAGTLAKNIQYF
TGTGCCAGCAGCCAGGCGGCGGGGACTCTAGCCAAAAACATTCAGTACTTC
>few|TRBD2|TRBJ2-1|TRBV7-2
CASTSNPGLAPYNEQFF
TGTGCCAGCACCTCCAATCCGGGACTAGCTCCTTACAATGAGCAGTTCTTC
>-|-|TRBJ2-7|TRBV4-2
CASSQVSTGSYEQYF
TGTGCCAGCAGCCAAGTCAGTACGGGTAGCTACGAGCAGTACTTC
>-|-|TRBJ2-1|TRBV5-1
CASSALGYVNEQFF
TGCGCCAGCAGCGCCTTGGGCTATGTCAATGAGCAGTTCTTC
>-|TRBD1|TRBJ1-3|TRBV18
CASSPTSHPDRGLGNTIYF
TGTGCCAGCTCACCGACGTCACACCCCGACAGGGGGCTTGGAAACACCATATATTTT
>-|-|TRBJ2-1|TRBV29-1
CSGSGINKGGVYIHEQFF
TGCAGCGGTTCCGGGATCAATAAAGGGGGAGTCTACATCCATGAGCAGTTCTTC
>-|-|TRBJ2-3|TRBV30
CAWSVQGAGTDTQYF
TGTGCCTGGAGCGTTCAAGGGGCGGGCACAGATACGCAGTATTTT
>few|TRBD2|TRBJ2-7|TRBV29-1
CSGRDYSYEQYF
TGCAGCGGCCGGGACTACTCCTACGAGCAGTACTTC
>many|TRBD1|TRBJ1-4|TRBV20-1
CSATGVATNEKLFF
TGCAGTGCCACAGGGGTCGCAACTAATGAAAAACTGTTTTTT
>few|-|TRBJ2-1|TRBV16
CASSQGNRVHNEQFF
TGTGCCAGCAGCCAAGGTAACAGGGTCCACAATGAGCAGTTCTTC
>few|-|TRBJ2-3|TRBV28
CASTKAGDTQYF
TGTGCCAGCACAAAGGCGGGAGATACGCAGTATTTT
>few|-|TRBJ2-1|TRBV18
CASSPPLWEAYNEQFF
TGTGCCAGCTCACCTCCCCTGTGGGAGGCATACAATGAGCAGTTCTTC
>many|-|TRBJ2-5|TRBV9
CASSKTLQETQYF
TGTGCCAGCAGCAAGACTTTGCAAGAGACCCAGTACTTC
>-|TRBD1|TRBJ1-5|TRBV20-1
CSARALTGGMEPQHF
TGCAGTGCTAGAGCCCTTACAGGGGGGATGGAGCCCCAGCATTTT
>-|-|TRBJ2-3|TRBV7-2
CASSPWDWASTDTQYF
TGTGCCAGCAGCCCCTGGGATTGGGCAAGCACAGATACGCAGTATTTT
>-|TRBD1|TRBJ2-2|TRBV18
CASSPLGRTGALTGELFF
TGTGCCAGCTCACCACTGGGTCGGACAGGTGCCCTCACCGGGGAGCTGTTTTTT
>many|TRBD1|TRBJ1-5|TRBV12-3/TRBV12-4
CASSSGQGRSNQPQHF
TGTGCCAGCAGTTCTGGACAGGGAAGGAGCAATCAGCCCCAGCATTTT
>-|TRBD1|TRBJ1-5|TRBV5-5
CASSFGTGWGHPQHF
TGTGCCAGCAGCTTCGGGACAGGCTGGGGTCATCCCCAGCATTTT
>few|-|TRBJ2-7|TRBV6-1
CASTLRRGASSYEQYF
TGTGCCAGCACCCTACGGCGCGGGGCTAGCTCCTACGAGCAGTACTTC
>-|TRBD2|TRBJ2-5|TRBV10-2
CASSEVLAGGPFQETQNF
TGCGCCAGCAGTGAGGTTCTAGCGGGAGGACCCTTCCAAGAGACCCAGAACTTC
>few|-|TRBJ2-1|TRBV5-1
CASSLPGQSSYNEQFF
TGCGCCAGCAGCTTGCCAGGACAGAGCTCCTACAATGAGCAGTTCTTC
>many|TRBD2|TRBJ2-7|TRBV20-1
CSARPGLAFSYEQYF
TGCAGTGCTAGGCCGGGACTAGCGTTCTCCTACGAGCAGTACTTC
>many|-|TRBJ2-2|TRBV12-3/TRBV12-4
CASIWGGGPEIYGELFF
TGTGCCAGCATCTGGGGAGGGGGACCAGAGATTTACGGGGAGCTGTTTTTT
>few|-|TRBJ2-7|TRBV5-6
CASSPGNVDEQYF
TGTGCCAGCAGCCCGGGAAACGTCGACGAGCAGTACTTC
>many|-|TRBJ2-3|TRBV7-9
CASSLEVHTQYF
TGTGCCAGCAGCTTAGAGGTCCATACGCAGTATTTT
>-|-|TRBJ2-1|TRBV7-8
CASTLAGSYNEQFF
TGTGCCAGCACACTAGCCGGATCCTACAATGAGCAGTTCTTC
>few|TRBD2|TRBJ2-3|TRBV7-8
CASSLPTSPHTDTQYF
TGTGCCAGCAGCTTACCGACTAGCCCCCACACAGATACGCAGTATTTT
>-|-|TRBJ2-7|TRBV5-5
CASSLMAYEQYF
TGTGCCAGCAGCTTGATGGCGTACGAGCAGTACTTC
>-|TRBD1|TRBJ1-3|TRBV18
CASSPRTGADPGNTIYF
TGTGCCAGCTCACCAAGGACAGGGGCCGACCCTGGAAACACCATATATTTT
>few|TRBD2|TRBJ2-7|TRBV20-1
CSASPWEGNEQYF
TGCAGTGCTAGTCCGTGGGAGGGTAACGAGCAGTACTTC
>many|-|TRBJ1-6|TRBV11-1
CASSPDGLSPLHF
TGTGCCAGCAGCCCGGACGGGCTTTCACCCCTCCACTTT
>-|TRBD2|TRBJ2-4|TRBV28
CASSLSLGTRGHLAKNIQYF
TGTGCCAGCAGTCTCTCTTTAGGGACTAGAGGGCACCTAGCCAAAAACATTCAGTACTTC
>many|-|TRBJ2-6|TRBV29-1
CSVRPGANVLTF
TGCAGCGTCCGGCCCGGGGCCAACGTCCTGACTTTC
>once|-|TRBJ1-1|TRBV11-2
CASSLRGTGNTEAFF
TGTGCCAGCAGCCTACGCGGGACGGGGAACACTGAAGCTTTCTTT
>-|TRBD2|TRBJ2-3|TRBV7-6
CASSLGSLAGAADTQYF
TGTGCCAGCAGCTTAGGGTCTCTAGCGGGAGCGGCAGATACGCAGTATTTT
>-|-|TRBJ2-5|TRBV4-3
CASSQEGGTAQGETQYF
TGCGCCAGCAGCCAAGAAGGAGGAACAGCCCAGGGAGAGACCCAGTACTTC
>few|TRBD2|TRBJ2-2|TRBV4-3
CASSQGTSGRAIDTGELFF
TGCGCCAGCAGCCAAGGGACTAGCGGGAGGGCCATCGACACCGGGGAGCTGTTTTTT
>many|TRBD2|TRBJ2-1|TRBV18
CASSPTSGGRAYNEQFF
TGTGCCAGCTCACCCACGTCAGGCGGGAGGGCCTACAATGAGCAGTTCTTC
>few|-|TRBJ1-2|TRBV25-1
CASSGTGDHYGYTF
TGTGCCAGCAGTGGGACGGGGGATCACTATGGCTACACCTTC
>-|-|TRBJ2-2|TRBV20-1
CSVTPVSGELFF
TGCAGTGTCACGCCTGTATCCGGGGAGCTGTTTTTT
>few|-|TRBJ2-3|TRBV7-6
CASSLVKSDTQYF
TGTGCCAGCAGCTTAGTTAAATCAGATACGCAGTATTTT
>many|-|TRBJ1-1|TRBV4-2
CASSQDEQANTEAFF
TGTGCCAGCAGCCAAGATGAACAGGCGAACACTGAAGCTTTCTTT
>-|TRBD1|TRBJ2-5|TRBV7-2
CASSSAGGIVGETQYF
TGTGCCAGCAGCTCCGCAGGGGGCATAGTGGGGGAGACCCAGTACTTC
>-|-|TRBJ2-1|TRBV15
CATSRERTVYNEQFF
TGTGCCACCAGCAGAGAGAGGACAGTCTACAATGAGCAGTTCTTC
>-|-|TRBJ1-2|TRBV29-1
CSVDLTGTYGYTF
TGCAGCGTCGACCTTACAGGGACCTATGGCTACACCTTC
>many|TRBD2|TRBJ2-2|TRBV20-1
CSAAKLAVNTGELFF
TGCAGTGCTGCTAAACTAGCGGTGAACACCGGGGAGCTGTTTTTT
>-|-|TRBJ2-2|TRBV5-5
CASSSGRTPGELFF
TGTGCCAGCAGCTCGGGACGTACCCCCGGGGAGCTGTTTTTT
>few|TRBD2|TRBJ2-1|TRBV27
CASSSRLSSGGSNEQFF
TGTGCCAGCAGTTCCCGCCTTTCTAGCGGCGGGTCCAATGAGCAGTTCTTC
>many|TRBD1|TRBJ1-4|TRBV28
CASSPQGATNEKLFF
TGTGCCAGCAGCCCACAGGGGGCAACTAATGAAAAACTGTTTTTT
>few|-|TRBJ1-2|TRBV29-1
CSARTGTGGYTF
TGCAGCGCCCGCACAGGGACCGGTGGCTACACCTTC